Following are 19 T cell receptor beta chains from one sample sequenced in a study of breast tumors, draining lymph nodes, adjacent tissues. Each CDR3 protein is one row after TCRdb ran MiXCR on the multiplex PCR reads. The sample shows around 300,000 distinct CDR3 sequences, around 30% of them seen only once. Breast cancer patients provided tissue from their axillary draining lymph nodes. The sequenced sample was axillary lymph node tissue. Receptors originate from a female donor with breast cancer. Some clones in this sample may be carry-over from other donors' samples.

At least ten counts were recorded for this clonotype. The chain links TRBV11-3 to TRBJ2-7; the match to TRBD2 covers 13 bases. The CDR3 runs to 14 residues. Germline V gene lookup returns CDR1 SGHNT and CDR2 YENEEA. With 6 bases clipped from V and 4 bases from J, the junction kept 3 bases outside the gene matches. The CDR3 DNA reads as TGTGCCAGCAGTTTACTAGCGGGAGGGTACGAGCAGTACTTC. Translating gives CASSLLAGGYEQYF.

This clonotype showed up many times. The rearrangement links TRBV13 to TRBJ2-7, with no clear D. Looked up from germline, CDR1 is PRHDT and CDR2 is FYEKMQ (reference sequence). The ends were cut back, 5 bases at V and 0 bases at J, with 11 bases in the middle. This CDR3 contains 14 residues. CDR3 bases: TGTGCCAGCAGCGCGGAAAGATCCTCCTACGAGCAGTACTTC. It codes for CASSAERSSYEQYF.

This clonotype showed up many times. This chain uses TRBV15 with TRBJ2-5; maybe TRBD2 (6 bases). Trimming left V 3 bases short and J 4 bases short, with 12 bases between. CDR1 is LNHNV and CDR2 is YYDKDF in the germline V gene (reference sequence). The CDR3 is 14 residues long. In nucleotides, the CDR3 is TGTGCCACCAGCAGGGAGGGCGATGCAGAGACCCAGTACTTC. Translating it yields CATSREGDAETQYF.

Worth noting for this clonotype: A much larger clone differs by one base, so this may be a read error. V and J are TRBV6-2 or TRBV6-3 and TRBJ1-6; the D gene is possibly TRBD1 (5 bases). This CDR3 spans 20 amino acids. Germline loops: CDR1 MNHEY, CDR2 SVGEGT. CDR3 residues: CASSPNRDPRRSSHNSPLHF. In nucleotides, the CDR3 is TGTGCCAGCAGCCCCAACCGGGACCCCAGAAGGAGCTCCCATAATTCACCCCTCCACTTT.

This clonotype appeared many times. The V gene is TRBV7-8, the J gene TRBJ2-7; 7 bases are shared with TRBD1. Per the germline V gene, CDR1 is SGHVS and CDR2 is FQNEAQ. This CDR3 is built from 15 residues. J was trimmed by 0 bases and V by 1 base; bases with no gene match: 3. The CDR3 DNA sequence: TGTGCCAGCAGCTTAGGGACAGGACTCTCCTACGAGCAGTACTTC. The encoded protein is CASSLGTGLSYEQYF.

This clonotype was seen repeatedly, ten times or more. The chain combines TRBV6-5 with TRBJ1-6; D not resolved. This CDR3 contains 15 residues. Trimming shortened V by 0 bases and J by 7 bases, and 10 bases separated the two germline ends. From germline, CDR1 is MNHEY and CDR2 SVGAGI. The CDR3 protein is CASSYSPPPNSPLHF. The CDR3 nucleotides read TGTGCCAGCAGTTACTCGCCCCCACCAAATTCACCCCTCCACTTT.

A word on this clonotype: A read error may account for a junction end that differs from germline. This rearrangement joins TRBV11-1 to TRBJ2-7; possibly TRBD1 for D (5 bases). This CDR3 region has 18 residues. CDR1 SGHAT and CDR2 FQDESV come from the germline V gene (reference sequence). The CDR3 DNA reads TGTGTCAGCAGCTTACCCTCTGCTGGGGCGAGCCGCTCCTACGAGCAGTACTTC. Translating it yields CVSSLPSAGASRSYEQYF.

This clonotype was seen more than once but under ten times. The chain joins TRBV28 to TRBJ2-7; TRBD1 matches at 8 bases. The CDR3 spans 15 residues. Trimming took 5 bases from V and 4 from J; bases not matched to a gene: 10. Germline V gives CDR1 MDHEN, CDR2 SYDVKM. CDR3 DNA: TGTGCCAGCAGTGGACTCGGGACAGGAAAATACGAGCAGTACTTC. Protein: CASSGLGTGKYEQYF.

A remark on this clonotype: One junction end does not reproduce the germline sequence, and a read error may be involved. The gene calls are TRBV11-3 and TRBJ2-1, with 10 positions matching TRBD2. Germline assignment: CDR1 SGHNT and CDR2 YENEEA. The CDR3 totals 16 residues. CDR3 protein: CASSLVLAGVRNEQSF. As DNA, the CDR3 is TGTGCCAGCAGCTTAGTGCTAGCGGGAGTTCGCAATGAGCAGTCCTTC.

This clonotype came up many times. The chain links TRBV5-6 to TRBJ2-3; no clear D gene. CDR1 is SGHDT and CDR2 is YYEEEE in the germline V gene. V shed 5 bases and J shed 2 bases, with 9 bases lying between them. This CDR3 has 13 amino acids. Written as DNA, the CDR3 is TGTGCCAGCAGTACGAGGTTCACAGATACGCAGTATTTT. Its protein is CASSTRFTDTQYF.

Note on this clonotype: This may be a read error, as it is one base from a much larger clone. The CDR3 DNA follows: TGTGCCAGCAGCCCTCTTAGCGGGCTACAAGAGACCCCGTACTTC. Residues: CASSPLSGLQETPYF. The chain couples TRBV14 to TRBJ2-5, with 7 bases matching TRBD2. The CDR3 is made up of 15 amino acids. CDR1 and CDR2 (germline): SGHDN, FVKESK.

This clonotype came up a few times. A much larger clone is a single base away; this may be a read error. The chain has TRBV20-1 and TRBJ2-1; D is possibly TRBD2 (6 bases). CDR1 and CDR2 (germline): DFQATT, SNEGSKA (reference sequence). The CDR3 loop spans 12 amino acids. CDR3 amino acids: CSAWDSGNEPFF. DNA for the CDR3: TGCAGTGCCTGGGACTCTGGCAATGAGCCGTTCTTC.

The rearrangement joins TRBV15 to TRBJ2-1, with 12 bases matching TRBD2. Germline CDR1 is LNHNV and CDR2 is YYDKDF (reference sequence). J was trimmed by 8 bases and V by 5 bases; bases with no gene match: 7. The CDR3 is 15 residues long. The CDR3 region is CATSAPTSGSDEQFF. The CDR3 region has the DNA TGTGCCACCAGCGCGCCGACTAGCGGGAGCGATGAGCAGTTCTTC.

This clonotype came up many times. V is TRBV29-1 and J is TRBJ2-5; D gene uncertain. CDR1 is SQVTM, CDR2 ANQGSEA, per germline. The CDR3 length is 12 residues. Between the trimmed V and J ends, which lost 4 bases and 0 bases, there was a span of 6 bases. The CDR3 bases are TGCAGCGTTGTGAATTACCAAGAGACCCAGTACTTC. It codes for CSVVNYQETQYF.

In this sample, this clonotype turned up a few times. The V call is TRBV11-2, the J call TRBJ2-4; 12 bases align to TRBD2. CDR1 is SGHAT and CDR2 is FQNNGV in the germline V gene. V was pared by 4 bases and J by 6 bases, with 10 bases of the junction left unmatched. CDR3 length: 17 amino acids. CDR3 region: CASSSKGTSGRRNIQYF. CDR3 DNA sequence: TGTGCCAGCAGCTCCAAAGGGACTAGCGGGCGGCGAAACATTCAGTACTTC.

This clonotype was observed at least ten times. This rearrangement joins TRBV6-6 to TRBJ1-3; 9 nucleotides agree with TRBD1. CDR1 is MNHNY and CDR2 is SVGAGI in the germline V gene (reference sequence). The CDR3 has 14 amino acids. The J segment lost 11 bases and the V segment lost 6 bases, leaving 11 bases of the junction unmatched. The CDR3 reads CASRSTGGVSPIYF. CDR3 DNA sequence: TGTGCCAGCAGATCTACAGGGGGCGTTTCGCCCATATATTTT.

A note on this clonotype: A much larger clonotype is one base distant, so this may be a read error. In nucleotides, the CDR3 is TGTGCCAGCCGCCAACAGGGACTCGGGGCCAACGTCCTGACTTTC. This gives the protein CASRQQGLGANVLTF. The chain has TRBV5-4 and TRBJ2-6; D may match TRBD1 or TRBD2 (6 bases each). Germline CDR1 reads SGHNT; CDR2 reads YYREEE (reference sequence). The CDR3 sequence is 15 residues long. V lost 7 bases to trimming and J lost 4 bases, with 15 bases between them.

Concerning this clonotype: A much larger clonotype is one base distant, so this may be a read error. The chain couples TRBV11-2 to TRBJ2-3; 8 nucleotides align to TRBD1. Losses at the gene ends were 2 bases for V and 4 bases for J; bases not matched to a gene: 14. The CDR3 loop spans 18 amino acids. Germline CDR1 is SGHAT and CDR2 is FQNNGV. The CDR3 DNA reads as TGTGCCAGCAGCTTATTTGGCCCCCCGGACAGGGTTGCAGATACGCAGTATTTT. Its translation is CASSLFGPPDRVADTQYF. The entire variable domain, with the rest obtained from reference TRBV11-2 and TRBJ2-3, is as follows: EAGVAQSPRYKIIEKRQSVAFWCNPISGHATLYWYQQILGQGPKLLIQFQNNGVVDDSQLPKDRFSAERLKGVDSTLKIQPAKLEDSAVYLCASSLFGPPDRVADTQYFGPGTRLTVL.

This clonotype appeared many times. The chain recombines TRBV20-1 with TRBJ1-5; D gene unclear. In germline, CDR1 is DFQATT, CDR2 SNEGSKA (reference sequence). Deletions cut 3 bases from V and 4 bases from J, with 10 bases between. This CDR3 is 13 amino acids long. CDR3 DNA: TGCAGTGCTAGGGTAGGAGGGAATCAGCCCCAGCATTTT. It is translated as CSARVGGNQPQHF.